Given below is one TCR beta chain in context. As yet, its antigen is unknown. The PCR contained 60 Vbeta and 13 Jbeta primers. TCRdb's copy holds only in-frame clones and misses some; the assay was immunoSEQ multiplex PCR. In total, the table holds 150,000 to 250,000 clones. The data are from a study of cytomegalovirus exposure and HLA in healthy donors. Notes on the study in general: Diagnosis of cytomegalovirus status made by the classifier reportedly showed high specificity and sensitivity. Analysis performed later found roughly 18,000 TCR beta sequences associated with HLA alleles at 0.05 false discovery rate.

This CDR3 region has 16 residues. The junction had 12 bases not matched to a gene; V was cut back by 5 bases and J by 3 bases. The germline V gene has CDR1 GTSNPN and CDR2 SVGIG (reference sequence). Sequencing was performed on PBMCs. The clonotype was recovered from a boy younger than 18 in good health and CMV-seronegative. J is TRBJ1-2 and V is TRBV30; 10 bases match TRBD1. The CDR3 is CAWVTPRTGGYYGYTF. Here the CDR3 DNA reads TGTGCCTGGGTAACACCTCGGACAGGGGGGTACTATGGCTACACCTTC.